These 29 T cell receptor beta chains came from one sample sequenced in a study of breast tumors, draining lymph nodes, adjacent tissues. One entry per CDR3 protein, called by TCRdb with MiXCR from the multiplex PCR reads. This table holds roughly 110,000 distinct CDR3 sequences, around 30% found once. The lymph nodes were axillary draining lymph nodes from breast cancer patients. The sample comprised axillary lymph node tissue. The receptors stem from a female donor with breast cancer. Some clones in this sample may be carry-over from other donors' samples.

This clonotype was seen many times. The chain employs TRBV5-4 and TRBJ2-7, with D possibly being TRBD1 (5 bases). V lost 3 bases to trimming and J lost 2 bases, with 12 bases between them. This CDR3 comprises 14 residues. Germline V gene data show CDR1 as SGHNT and CDR2 as YYREEE (reference sequence). The CDR3 nucleotides are TGTGCCAGCAGCTATTCGACAGCGCCCTACGAGCAGTACTTC. This sequence encodes CASSYSTAPYEQYF.

In this sample, this clonotype turned up many times. The chain links TRBV9 to TRBJ2-1; possible D gene TRBD1, 6 bases. The CDR3 loop spans 17 amino acids. The germline gives CDR1 SGDLS, CDR2 YYNGEE. Trimming removed 1 base at V and 6 bases at J, with 20 bases between. This CDR3 is CASSVRNRAQGGNEQFF. CDR3 nucleotide sequence: TGTGCCAGCAGCGTACGTAACAGGGCCCAAGGGGGCAATGAGCAGTTCTTC. Complete variable domain (other parts from reference TRBV9 and TRBJ2-1): DSGVTQTPKHLITATGQRVTLRCSPRSGDLSVYWYQQSLDQGLQFLIQYYNGEERAKGNILERFSAQQFPDLHSELNLSSLELGDSALYFCASSVRNRAQGGNEQFFGPGTRLTVL.

This clonotype came up many times. J is TRBJ1-4 and V is TRBV5-1; D unclear. CDR1 and CDR2 (germline): SGHRS, YFSETQ. This CDR3 spans 17 amino acids. V was cut by 2 bases and J by 2 bases, with 16 bases left in between. CDR3 protein: CASSFRDDEPTNEKLFF. CDR3 DNA: TGCGCCAGCAGCTTTCGGGATGACGAACCCACTAATGAAAAACTGTTTTTT.

The chain is built from TRBV6-1 and TRBJ1-6; 9 nucleotides match TRBD1. Looked up from germline, CDR1 is MNHNS and CDR2 is SASEGT. V trimming: 5 bases; J trimming: 6 bases; junction bases outside the gene matches: 2. This CDR3 has 14 amino acids. The CDR3 protein is CASSPGQGNSPLHF. The CDR3 coding sequence is TGTGCCAGCAGTCCGGGACAGGGTAATTCACCCCTCCACTTT.

This clonotype was counted ten times or more. The V call is TRBV20-1, the J call TRBJ2-2; TRBD1 aligns across 10 bases. Looked up from germline, CDR1 is DFQATT and CDR2 is SNEGSKA (reference sequence). V was clipped by 6 bases and J by 5 bases; unmatched bases: 6. The CDR3 is made up of 14 amino acids. CDR3 coding DNA: TGCAGTGCCATTGGGACAGGGGCTACCGGGGAGCTGTTTTTT. Its protein is CSAIGTGATGELFF.

This clonotype turned up a few times. A much larger clone lies a single base off, so this may be a read error. The chain has TRBV6-2 or TRBV6-3 and TRBJ1-2, with D tentatively TRBD1 (6 bases). Trimming pared 5 bases from V and 8 bases from J, leaving 18 bases between. There are 14 residues in the CDR3. In germline, CDR1 is MNHEY, CDR2 SVGEGT. DNA for the CDR3: TGTGCCAGCAGTCCGACAGGACTGAGAAGAGGCTACACCTTC. This sequence encodes CASSPTGLRRGYTF.

This clonotype was found many times. The CDR3 nucleotides are TGTGCCAGCAGCTTTGGTTCGGTTAGGAAGGCTGCGAACACCGGGGAGCTGTTTTTT. It yields the protein CASSFGSVRKAANTGELFF. V gene TRBV5-4 combines with J gene TRBJ2-2; D not certain. This CDR3 is 19 amino acids long. Looked up from germline, CDR1 is SGHNT and CDR2 is YYREEE (reference sequence). Trimming left V 2 bases short and J 0 bases short, with 20 bases between.

This clonotype was seen repeatedly, ten times or more. A much larger clone differs from this one at a single base, so this may be a read error. The rearrangement links TRBV20-1 to TRBJ2-2; D possibly corresponds to TRBD1 (7 bases). This CDR3 comprises 15 residues. Germline V gene sequence: CDR1 DFQATT, CDR2 SNEGSKA (reference sequence). Here the CDR3 reads CSATLQGRNTGGLFF. CDR3 coding DNA: TGCAGTGCTACACTACAGGGGCGGAACACCGGGGGGCTGTTTTTT.

This clonotype was picked up many times. V usage is TRBV7-6 and J usage is TRBJ2-1; the D gene is possibly TRBD2 (5 bases). The CDR3 consists of 18 residues. V was trimmed by 5 bases and J by 1 base, leaving 21 bases between them. Germline V gives CDR1 SGHVS, CDR2 FNYEAQ. The CDR3 reads CASSPTRSEGRSYNEQFF. In nucleotides, the CDR3 is TGTGCCAGCAGCCCAACGCGCAGCGAGGGTAGGTCCTACAATGAGCAGTTCTTC. The full variable domain, completed using reference TRBV7-6 and TRBJ2-1, is GAGVSQSPRYKVTKRGQDVALRCDPISGHVSLYWYRQALGQGPEFLTYFNYEAQQDKSGLPNDRFSAERPEGSISTLTIQRTEQRDSAMYRCASSPTRSEGRSYNEQFFGPGTRLTVL.

This clonotype was counted between two and nine times. A much larger clone lies a single base off, so this may be a read error. The V call is TRBV7-8, the J call TRBJ2-5; TRBD2 agrees at 13 bases. CDR3 length: 15 residues. CDR1 and CDR2 from the germline V gene are SGHVS and FQNEAQ. CDR3 residues: CASSTSGGGGETQHF. Written as DNA, the CDR3 is TGTGCCAGCAGCACTAGCGGGGGGGGTGGAGAGACCCAGCACTTC.

There are many counts of this clonotype. The rearrangement joins TRBV2 to TRBJ2-5, with D tentatively TRBD2 (5 bases). This CDR3 comprises 14 residues. V shed 7 bases and J shed 5 bases, with 17 bases lying between them. Germline V gene lookup returns CDR1 SNHLY and CDR2 FYNNEI. The CDR3 loop reads CASKPETSLETQYF. The CDR3, as DNA: TGTGCCAGCAAGCCTGAAACTAGTCTGGAGACCCAGTACTTC.

A note on this clonotype: The CDR3 end shows no conserved phenylalanine or tryptophan, and so a read error is likely. CDR3 residues: CASSVTDRSYNEQFR. In DNA form, the CDR3 reads TGTGCCAGCAGCGTAACAGACAGGTCCTACAATGAGCAGTTCAGA. V gene TRBV9 combines with J gene TRBJ2-1; perhaps TRBD1 as D (6 bases). Trimming shortened V by 1 base and J by 1 base, and 9 bases separated the two germline ends. CDR1 SGDLS and CDR2 YYNGEE come from the germline V gene. The CDR3 is 15 residues long.

This clonotype was seen many times. The chain recombines TRBV5-6 with TRBJ2-3; maybe TRBD2 (6 bases). CDR1 is SGHDT, CDR2 YYEEEE, per germline. V shed 2 bases and J shed 2 bases, with 9 bases lying between them. CDR3 size: 14 residues. The CDR3 coding sequence is TGTGCCAGCAGCTTCGGACTACACACAGATACGCAGTATTTT. Translated: CASSFGLHTDTQYF. The variable domain in full, with the rest retrieved from reference TRBV5-6 and TRBJ2-3, is DAGVTQSPTHLIKTRGQQVTLRCSPKSGHDTVSWYQQALGQGPQFIFQYYEEEERQRGNFPDRFSGHQFPNYSSELNVNALLLGDSALYLCASSFGLHTDTQYFGPGTRLTVL.

This clonotype was counted at least ten times. Given a much more abundant clone one base away, this may be a read error. The chain carries TRBV6-5 and TRBJ2-3; tentatively, D is TRBD1 (6 bases). Trimming removed 6 bases from V and 2 bases from J, with 12 bases in between. CDR3 length equals 14 residues. Germline CDR1 MNHEY, CDR2 SVGAGI. CDR3: CASSHRDHTDTQYF. CDR3 DNA sequence: TGTGCCAGCAGCCACAGGGACCACACAGATACGCAGTATTTT.

The chain links TRBV12-3 or TRBV12-4 to TRBJ2-5; D might be TRBD1 or TRBD2, each matching 5 bases. Trimming cost V 4 bases and J 5 bases, with 11 bases left between them. The CDR3 sequence is 13 residues long. Written as DNA, the CDR3 is TGTGCCAGCAGTTCTCGAGGGACGGAGACCCAGTACTTC. Amino acid sequence: CASSSRGTETQYF.

There are many counts of this clonotype. The chain carries TRBV20-1 and TRBJ2-7, with D tentatively TRBD2 (5 bases). The CDR3 has 15 residues. V gave up 5 bases and J gave up 0 bases, with 17 bases separating them. Germline V gives CDR1 DFQATT, CDR2 SNEGSKA (reference sequence). The CDR3 nucleotides read TGCAGTGCTCCGGGATGGGCCAGGAGCTCCTACGAGCAGTACTTC. Translated: CSAPGWARSSYEQYF.

This rearrangement joins TRBV29-1 to TRBJ2-3; 9 nucleotides line up with TRBD2. The V segment lost 5 bases and the J segment 8 bases; nucleotides outside the gene matches: 14. Per germline, CDR1 SQVTM and CDR2 ANQGSEA. This CDR3 has 15 amino acids. The CDR3 bases are TGCAGCGTTCCCGGGGTAGCGGGGGCATTCGGTACGCAGTATTTT. This gives the protein CSVPGVAGAFGTQYF.

Comment on this clonotype: A read error may be the cause here, since a much bigger clone is one base away. The gene calls are TRBV18 and TRBJ1-3, with a tentative D call TRBD1 (5 bases). Germline-derived CDR1 and CDR2 are KGHSH and LQKENI. The CDR3 consists of 14 residues. The DNA for the CDR3 is TGTGTCAGCTCACGGGGCCTCTCTGGAAACACCATATATTTT. This gives the protein CVSSRGLSGNTIYF.

The sample holds many counts of this clonotype. This chain connects TRBV11-2 to TRBJ2-1, with TRBD1 as a possible D gene (5 bases). V was cut by 0 bases and J by 2 bases, with 11 bases left in between. The germline gives CDR1 SGHAT, CDR2 FQNNGV. The length of the CDR3 is 16 residues. DNA of the CDR3: TGTGCCAGCAGCTTAGATAGGACACTTCCCTACAATGAGCAGTTCTTC. Translating it yields CASSLDRTLPYNEQFF.

This clonotype appeared many times. The rearrangement links TRBV19 to TRBJ2-1; D ambiguous. Germline CDR1 reads LNHDA; CDR2 reads SQIVND (reference sequence). The CDR3 length is 15 residues. Trimming left V 6 bases short and J 0 bases short, with 12 bases between. The CDR3, as DNA: TGTGCCAGTAGCGAAGGCCCCAGCTCCTACAATGAGCAGTTCTTC. It codes for CASSEGPSSYNEQFF.

This clonotype was counted ten times or more. A read error may account for a junction end that differs from germline. In DNA, the CDR3 is TGTGCCAGCAGCCACGAAAATTCCATTCTCTTC. Amino acids: CASSHENSILF. The chain recombines TRBV3-1 with TRBJ2-7, with D unresolved. The germline V gene encodes CDR1 LGHDT and CDR2 YNNKEL (reference sequence). There are 11 residues in the CDR3.

In this sample, this clonotype turned up many times. CDR3 loop: CASSQRQKTSTDTQYF. The CDR3 DNA follows: TGTGCCAGCAGCCAACGACAGAAGACTAGCACAGATACGCAGTATTTT. The chain carries TRBV9 and TRBJ2-3; tentative D call: TRBD1 (5 bases). V lost 4 bases, J lost 0 bases, and 15 bases lay in between. CDR3 length equals 16 residues. CDR1 is SGDLS, CDR2 YYNGEE, per germline.

The sample holds many counts of this clonotype. A much larger clone differs by one base, so this may be a read error. The chain recombines TRBV20-1 with TRBJ2-7; 10 bases line up with TRBD2. This CDR3 has 15 amino acids. The germline CDR1 and CDR2 sequences are DFQATT and SNEGSKA (reference sequence). V dropped 4 bases and J dropped 5; count of bases not matched to a gene: 11. The CDR3 nucleotides are TGCAGTGCTATTGAGCGGGAGGGCCAGGCCAACGAGCAGTACTTC. Translating it yields CSAIEREGQANEQYF.

Only a few counts were recorded for this clonotype. The V gene is TRBV18, the J gene TRBJ1-1; tentatively, D is TRBD1 (6 bases). Trimming took off 2 bases at V and 3 bases at J, with 10 bases between the two ends. Germline V gene lookup returns CDR1 KGHSH and CDR2 LQKENI. The CDR3 is 14 residues long. The CDR3 DNA follows: TGTGCCAGCTCACCAAGTGGGGGCTACACTGAAGCTTTCTTT. Translated, it gives CASSPSGGYTEAFF.

This clonotype was counted ten times or more. The chain joins TRBV4-1 to TRBJ2-1; 7 bases agree with TRBD2. The CDR3 consists of 15 residues. With 6 bases clipped from V and 5 bases from J, the junction kept 10 bases outside the gene matches. Germline lookup yields CDR1 MGHRA and CDR2 YSYEKL. This chain's CDR3 is CASRTIGRSNNEQFF. The DNA of the CDR3 is TGCGCCAGCAGGACGATCGGGAGGTCTAACAATGAGCAGTTCTTC.

This clonotype has at least ten counts. The chain couples TRBV5-6 to TRBJ1-2; no firm D call. Trimming removed 1 base from V and 9 bases from J, with 13 bases in between. This CDR3 spans 13 amino acids. Germline loops: CDR1 SGHDT, CDR2 YYEEEE. This chain's CDR3 is CASSLSWGWRYTF. The CDR3 DNA reads as TGTGCCAGCAGCTTGTCCTGGGGTTGGCGCTACACCTTC.

This clonotype was observed a few times. This may be a read error, as it is one base from a much larger clone. Likely a read error: the CDR3 ends without its conserved phenylalanine or tryptophan. The rearrangement uses TRBV9 and TRBJ2-1; TRBD1 is a possible D gene (5 bases). The CDR3 has 13 residues. V lost 8 bases to trimming and J lost 5 bases, with 14 bases between them. Per germline, CDR1 SGDLS and CDR2 YYNGEE. CDR3: CASAQGSHNEQFS. The CDR3 nucleotides read TGTGCCAGTGCCCAGGGTAGCCACAATGAGCAGTTCTCC.

Concerning this clonotype itself: At one end, the junction sequence differs from germline, possibly due to a read error. The chain links TRBV20-1 to TRBJ2-3; unclear D gene. Germline lookup yields CDR1 DFQATT and CDR2 SNEGSKA (reference sequence). The CDR3 extends over 12 amino acids. The CDR3 protein is CSARAQVDTPYF. The CDR3 nucleotides read TGCAGTGCTAGGGCTCAGGTAGATACGCCGTATTTT.

In the case of this clonotype: The germline gene is not matched at one end of the junction; a read error may be the cause. This chain's CDR3 is CCARTGGNTVYF. In nucleotides, the CDR3 is TGCTGTGCTAGGACAGGGGGAAACACCGTATATTTT. The rearrangement joins TRBV20-1 to TRBJ1-3; TRBD1 matches 10 bases. Germline V CDR1 and CDR2: DFQATT, SNEGSKA (reference sequence). The CDR3 totals 12 residues.